The clone carrying this T cell receptor beta chain was detected a few times. As yet, its antigen is unknown. This sample was taken from a study of cytotoxic CD8 clonotypes in ibrutinib-treated CLL. Study findings and constraints: Public clonotypes (which were uncommon) either contracted or remained stable on treatment. Patients with sustained remission and those progressing were sampled at differing times.

V was clipped by 1 base and J by 4 bases, with 11 bases between them. The CDR3 has 15 residues. CDR1 is SGHNT, CDR2 YYREEE, per germline (reference sequence). Only in-frame clones appear in the TCRdb table, and some are missing; sequencing was by immunoSEQ multiplex PCR. This table holds a few thousand clones, more than 60% found once. Source: PBMCs, taken before ibrutinib treatment. The chain couples TRBV5-4 to TRBJ1-4; D gene ambiguous. This sequence originates from a human donor with chronic lymphocytic leukemia. CDR3 in DNA: TGTGCCAGCAGCTTGAGTCGGGTTGGTAATGAAAAACTGTTTTTT. This sequence encodes CASSLSRVGNEKLFF.